One sample yielded the 17 T cell receptor beta chains listed below, sequenced in a study of blood T cell repertoires in COVID-19. Clones were read by immunoSEQ multiplex PCR, and TCRdb kept only the in-frame ones, dropping some. The sample holds some 110,000 clones, 82% seen once. What was sequenced was peripheral blood. These receptors all come from an older man with acute or convalescent COVID-19.

This clone was recorded only once. This chain connects TRBV30 to TRBJ1-1, with a possible D match to TRBD1 (6 bases). The CDR3 loop spans 13 amino acids. Per the germline V gene, CDR1 is GTSNPN and CDR2 is SVGIG (reference sequence). V was clipped by 2 bases and J by 7 bases, with 14 bases between them. The CDR3 loop is CAWSFLGQDEAFF. The CDR3 DNA follows: TGTGCCTGGAGTTTCCTGGGACAAGATGAAGCTTTCTTT.

The V call is TRBV10-1, the J call TRBJ2-3; D may be TRBD2 (5 bases). CDR3 length equals 14 residues. Trimming removed 0 bases at V and 6 bases at J, with 10 bases between. Per the germline V gene, CDR1 is WNHNN and CDR2 is SYGVQD (reference sequence). CDR3 protein: CASSESRVRDTQYF. CDR3 DNA: TGCGCCAGCAGTGAGTCGAGGGTTAGGGATACGCAGTATTTT.

This clone has only a few counts. CDR3 coding DNA: TGTGCCAGCTCACCCCCTGGAGGAGATAACACCGGGGAGCTGTTTTTT. Translation: CASSPPGGDNTGELFF. V gene TRBV18 combines with J gene TRBJ2-2; D perhaps matches TRBD2 (5 bases). Germline CDR1 and CDR2: KGHSH and LQKENI. The ends were cut back, 3 bases at V and 2 bases at J, with 13 bases in the middle. The CDR3 totals 16 residues.

This clone was detected a few times. The chain combines TRBV3-1 (or the pseudogene TRBV3-2) with TRBJ1-2; D possibly corresponds to TRBD1 (6 bases). The CDR3 loop spans 13 amino acids. The ends were cut back, 4 bases at V and 2 bases at J, with 8 bases in the middle. Germline values: CDR1 LGHDT, CDR2 YNNKEL (reference sequence). Here the CDR3 reads CASSRTANYGYTF. The CDR3 coding sequence is TGTGCCAGCAGCCGGACAGCAAACTATGGCTACACCTTC.

The V and J genes are TRBV4-2 and TRBJ1-2, with TRBD1 as a possible D gene (5 bases). Trimming left V 1 base short and J 2 bases short, with 11 bases between. Germline values: CDR1 LGHNA, CDR2 YNFKEQ. The CDR3 loop spans 15 amino acids. The CDR3 protein is CASSQAQGPNYGYTF. CDR3 bases: TGTGCCAGCAGCCAAGCGCAGGGTCCCAACTATGGCTACACCTTC.

The chain is built from TRBV5-1 and TRBJ2-1; 7 bases line up with TRBD2. The CDR3 has 13 residues. V shed 4 bases, J shed 9 bases, and the junction held 7 bases outside the gene matches. Germline V gene data show CDR1 as SGHRS and CDR2 as YFSETQ. The CDR3 bases are TGCGCCAGCAGCACGGGACGGGGGGTTGAGCAGTTCTTC. Protein product: CASSTGRGVEQFF. Filled out from reference TRBV5-1 and TRBJ2-1, the complete variable domain reads KAGVTQTPRYLIKTRGQQVTLSCSPISGHRSVSWYQQTPGQGLQFLFEYFSETQRNKGNFPGRFSGRQFSNSRSEMNVSTLELGDSALYLCASSTGRGVEQFFGPGTRLTVL.

V gene TRBV29-1 combines with J gene TRBJ2-7; tentatively, D is TRBD1 (6 bases). V lost 4 bases and J lost 0, with 7 bases in between. CDR1 SQVTM and CDR2 ANQGSEA come from the germline V gene. The CDR3 has 12 residues. The CDR3 bases are TGCAGCGTTGGGGGGCTCTCCTACGAGCAGTACTTC. Encoded protein: CSVGGLSYEQYF.

This chain uses TRBV5-1 with TRBJ1-2, with TRBD1 identical over 7 bases. This CDR3 is 13 amino acids long. V lost 3 bases, J lost 3 bases, and 2 bases stayed unmatched. The germline V gene encodes CDR1 SGHRS and CDR2 YFSETQ. The DNA for the CDR3 is TGCGCCAGCAGCTCAACAGGGGACTATGGCTACACCTTC. Its translation: CASSSTGDYGYTF.

V is TRBV6-5 and J is TRBJ1-6, with D maybe TRBD1 (5 bases). Germline V gene lookup returns CDR1 MNHEY and CDR2 SVGAGI. V lost 1 base and J 10 bases, leaving 17 bases between the germline ends. The CDR3 consists of 16 residues. CDR3 sequence (DNA): TGTGCCAGCAGTTACTTTTCAGGCCCAGGGTTGTCACCCCTCCACTTT. It encodes CASSYFSGPGLSPLHF.

The gene calls are TRBV5-1 and TRBJ2-1; 12 positions agree with TRBD2. This CDR3 contains 15 residues. J gave up 9 bases and V 6 bases, and 10 bases lay outside the gene matches. CDR1 is SGHRS and CDR2 is YFSETQ in the germline V gene. Here the CDR3 reads CASTEKLAGGTEQFF. CDR3 nucleotides: TGCGCCAGCACCGAAAAACTAGCGGGAGGAACTGAGCAGTTCTTC.

The J gene is TRBJ1-1, the V gene TRBV28, with D hard to call. V was shortened by 7 bases and J by 8 bases, with 11 bases between the two germline ends. The CDR3 sequence is 11 residues long. Germline-derived CDR1 and CDR2 are MDHEN and SYDVKM. The CDR3 protein is CASTLGGEAFF. CDR3 in DNA: TGTGCCAGCACCCTAGGAGGAGAAGCTTTCTTT.

This chain uses TRBV5-6 with TRBJ1-2; D not resolved. V was shortened by 3 bases and J by 8 bases, with 11 bases between the two germline ends. In germline, CDR1 is SGHDT, CDR2 YYEEEE. The CDR3 loop spans 12 amino acids. CDR3 bases: TGTGCCAGCAGCTCGGTCGTGGGCGGCTACACCTTC. Translation gives CASSSVVGGYTF. Full variable domain (remainder filled in from reference TRBV5-6 and TRBJ1-2): DAGVTQSPTHLIKTRGQQVTLRCSPKSGHDTVSWYQQALGQGPQFIFQYYEEEERQRGNFPDRFSGHQFPNYSSELNVNALLLGDSALYLCASSSVVGGYTFGSGTRLTVV.

This sequence joins TRBV6-6 and TRBJ2-4; 7 bases line up with TRBD1. The junction had 10 bases not matched to a gene; V was cut back by 6 bases and J by 8 bases. The CDR3 runs to 14 residues. Per germline, CDR1 MNHNY and CDR2 SVGAGI (reference sequence). Written as DNA, the CDR3 is TGTGCCAGCAGCCAGGACAGGCCATGGGACATTCAGTACTTC. Residues: CASSQDRPWDIQYF.

This rearrangement joins TRBV19 to TRBJ1-1; no firm D call. This CDR3 region has 16 residues. V lost 6 bases to trimming and J lost 5 bases, with 22 bases between them. Germline CDR1 and CDR2: LNHDA and SQIVND (reference sequence). CDR3 in DNA: TGTGCCAGTAGCAAGACGGACGCCGGCTCGGGGACTGAAGCTTTCTTT. It yields the protein CASSKTDAGSGTEAFF.

This chain joins TRBV29-1 and TRBJ2-5; TRBD1 might be the D (5 bases). The V gene lost 2 bases and the J gene lost 3 bases, with 10 bases spanning the gap. From germline, CDR1 is SQVTM and CDR2 ANQGSEA. This CDR3 is 13 amino acids long. The CDR3 DNA reads TGCAGCGTTGAAAGGGGTGGGGAAGAGACCCAGTACTTC. Encoded protein: CSVERGGEETQYF.

The chain joins TRBV7-9 to TRBJ2-3; D perhaps matches TRBD2 (6 bases). The CDR3 runs 16 residues. Trimming shortened V by 1 base and J by 2 bases, and 13 bases separated the two germline ends. Germline CDR1 and CDR2: SEHNR and FQNEAQ (reference sequence). The CDR3 here is CASSLGSAGYTDTQYF. DNA of the CDR3: TGTGCCAGCAGCTTAGGGTCCGCGGGGTACACAGATACGCAGTATTTT.

This chain joins TRBV10-3 and TRBJ2-7, with D perhaps TRBD1 (6 bases). V lost 3 bases to trimming and J lost 3 bases, with 6 bases between them. The CDR3 has 12 residues. The germline V gene encodes CDR1 ENHRY and CDR2 SYGVKD. CDR3: CAISDRGYEQYF. CDR3 nucleotide sequence: TGTGCCATCAGTGACAGGGGCTACGAGCAGTACTTC.